The 8 T cell receptor beta chains below all came from one sample that was sequenced in a study of CD8+CD57+ T cells in acquired aplastic anemia. Patients selected for sequencing had displayed CD8+CD57+ cell expansion by flow cytometry. For CDR3 and TCR beta VDJ profiling, genomic DNA was the template used. A single record per CDR3 protein comes from TCRdb applying MiXCR to the reads. The sample lists about 54,000 distinct CDR3 sequences, approximately 54% occurring once. Material for sequencing was sorted CD4+, CD8+, or CD8+CD57+ T cells (not recorded which) from PBMCs. Receptor source: a human donor with aplastic anemia.

V and J are TRBV10-3 and TRBJ1-6; D is unresolved. The CDR3 length is 18 residues. Deletions cut 2 bases from V and 9 bases from J, with 23 bases between. Germline V gene sequence: CDR1 ENHRY, CDR2 SYGVKD. The CDR3 bases are TGTGCCATCAGTGAGCTTTGGGCCCGCCCTGTAGGCGGTTCACCCCTCCACTTT. Translation gives CAISELWARPVGGSPLHF.

This clonotype was counted a single time. V and J are TRBV29-1 and TRBJ1-1, with a possible D match to TRBD1 (5 bases). The CDR3 consists of 13 residues. In germline, CDR1 is SQVTM, CDR2 ANQGSEA. V was shortened by 4 bases and J by 1 base, with 10 bases between the two germline ends. The CDR3 DNA sequence: TGCAGCGTTGCACTAGGGACGAACACTGAAGCTTTCTTT. Protein product: CSVALGTNTEAFF.

This clonotype was picked up one time. The chain couples TRBV10-3 to TRBJ1-2, with D possibly being TRBD1 (5 bases). Germline assignment: CDR1 ENHRY and CDR2 SYGVKD. Trimming shortened V by 4 bases and J by 4 bases, and 7 bases separated the two germline ends. The CDR3 covers 12 residues. The CDR3: CAISGGTYGYTF. The CDR3 nucleotides read TGTGCCATCAGTGGAGGGACCTATGGCTACACCTTC.

The rearrangement uses TRBV7-9 and TRBJ2-5, with D uncertain. Germline V gene lookup returns CDR1 SEHNR and CDR2 FQNEAQ (reference sequence). The germline V and J ends were trimmed by 7 bases and 7 bases, with 13 bases remaining between them. The CDR3 has 12 amino acids. The CDR3 region has the DNA TGTGCCAGCAACTCAGGATGGGGGACCCAGTACTTC. It specifies CASNSGWGTQYF.

J is TRBJ2-5 and V is TRBV24-1; 8 bases align to TRBD1. The CDR3 has 13 amino acids. Per the germline V gene, CDR1 is KGHDR and CDR2 is SFDVKD. V dropped 5 bases and J dropped 5; count of bases not matched to a gene: 3. The CDR3: CATSGQGWETQYF. The CDR3 DNA reads as TGTGCCACCAGTGGACAGGGGTGGGAGACCCAGTACTTC.

The chain is built from TRBV2 and TRBJ2-7, with 9 bases lining up with TRBD1. Germline CDR1 SNHLY, CDR2 FYNNEI. V shed 4 bases and J 8 bases; nucleotides not matched to a gene: 6. The CDR3 contains 13 residues. The CDR3 spells CASSVRQGGKQYF. The CDR3 coding sequence is TGTGCCAGCAGTGTTAGACAGGGGGGCAAGCAGTACTTC.

The CDR3 DNA follows: TGCAGCGTTGTGCAGGGTCTTTACGAGCAGTACTTC. Residues: CSVVQGLYEQYF. V usage is TRBV29-1 and J usage is TRBJ2-7; possibly TRBD1 for D (5 bases). Germline CDR1 SQVTM, CDR2 ANQGSEA. V lost 4 bases and J 4 bases, leaving 11 bases between the germline ends. The CDR3 is 12 residues long.

CDR3 loop: CASSEPGPYGYTF. CDR3 nucleotide sequence: TGCGCCAGCAGTGAGCCGGGACCATATGGCTACACCTTC. This chain connects TRBV10-2 to TRBJ1-2; D is possibly TRBD1 (5 bases). The CDR3 covers 13 residues. Deletions cut 2 bases from V and 5 bases from J, with 9 bases between. Germline values: CDR1 WSHSY, CDR2 SAAADI.